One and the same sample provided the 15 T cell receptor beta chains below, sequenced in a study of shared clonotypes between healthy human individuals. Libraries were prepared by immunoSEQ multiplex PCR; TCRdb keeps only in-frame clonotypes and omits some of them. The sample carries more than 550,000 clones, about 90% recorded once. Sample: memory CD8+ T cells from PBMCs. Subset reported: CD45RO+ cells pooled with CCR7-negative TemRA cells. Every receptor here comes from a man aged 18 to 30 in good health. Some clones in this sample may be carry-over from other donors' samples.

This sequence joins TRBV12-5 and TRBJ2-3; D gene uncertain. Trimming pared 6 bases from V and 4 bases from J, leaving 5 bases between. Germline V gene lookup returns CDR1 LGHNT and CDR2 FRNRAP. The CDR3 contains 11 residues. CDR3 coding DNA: TGTGCTAGTGGGACCGCAGATACGCAGTATTTT. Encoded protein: CASGTADTQYF.

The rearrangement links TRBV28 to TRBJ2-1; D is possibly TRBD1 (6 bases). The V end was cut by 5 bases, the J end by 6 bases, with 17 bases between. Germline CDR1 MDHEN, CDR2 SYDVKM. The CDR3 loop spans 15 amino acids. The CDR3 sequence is CASSRDEDRFNEQFF. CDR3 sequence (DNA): TGTGCCAGCAGTAGAGATGAGGACAGATTCAATGAGCAGTTCTTC.

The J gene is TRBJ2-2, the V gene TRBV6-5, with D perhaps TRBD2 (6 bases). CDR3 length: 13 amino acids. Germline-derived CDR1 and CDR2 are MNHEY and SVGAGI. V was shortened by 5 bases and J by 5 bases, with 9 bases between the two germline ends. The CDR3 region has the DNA TGTGCCAGCAGTAAGGGGAGGACCGGGGAGCTGTTTTTT. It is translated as CASSKGRTGELFF.

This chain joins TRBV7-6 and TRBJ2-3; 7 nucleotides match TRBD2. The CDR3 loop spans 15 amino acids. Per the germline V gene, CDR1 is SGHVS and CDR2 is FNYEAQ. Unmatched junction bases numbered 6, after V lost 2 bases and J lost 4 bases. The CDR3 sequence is CASSLPAGSADTQYF. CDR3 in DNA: TGTGCCAGCAGCTTACCAGCGGGATCTGCAGATACGCAGTATTTT.

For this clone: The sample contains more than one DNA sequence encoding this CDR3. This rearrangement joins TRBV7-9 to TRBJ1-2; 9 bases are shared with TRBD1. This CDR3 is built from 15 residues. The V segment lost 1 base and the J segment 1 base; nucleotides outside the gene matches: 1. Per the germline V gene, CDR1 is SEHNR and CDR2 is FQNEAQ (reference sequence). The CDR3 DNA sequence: TGTGCCAGCAGCTTAGGACAGGGGGGTAACTATGGCTACACCTTC. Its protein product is CASSLGQGGNYGYTF.

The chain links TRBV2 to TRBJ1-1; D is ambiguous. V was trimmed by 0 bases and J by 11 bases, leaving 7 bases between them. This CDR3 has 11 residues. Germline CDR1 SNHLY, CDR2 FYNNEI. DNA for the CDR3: TGTGCCAGCAGTGAAGCGCTTGAGGCTTTCTTT. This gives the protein CASSEALEAFF.

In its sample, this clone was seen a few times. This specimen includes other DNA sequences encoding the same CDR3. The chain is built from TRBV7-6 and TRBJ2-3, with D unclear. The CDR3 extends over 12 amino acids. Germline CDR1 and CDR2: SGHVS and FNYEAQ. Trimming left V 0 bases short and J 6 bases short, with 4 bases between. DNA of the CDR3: TGTGCCAGCAGCTTAGCGTTGGATACGCAGTATTTT. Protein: CASSLALDTQYF.

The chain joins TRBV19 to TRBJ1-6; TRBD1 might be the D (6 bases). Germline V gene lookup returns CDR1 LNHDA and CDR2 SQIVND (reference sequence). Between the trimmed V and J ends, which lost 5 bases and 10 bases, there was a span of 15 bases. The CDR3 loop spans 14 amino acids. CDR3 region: CASSLGIGGSPLHF. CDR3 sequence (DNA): TGTGCCAGTAGTCTCGGCATAGGGGGATCACCCCTCCACTTT.

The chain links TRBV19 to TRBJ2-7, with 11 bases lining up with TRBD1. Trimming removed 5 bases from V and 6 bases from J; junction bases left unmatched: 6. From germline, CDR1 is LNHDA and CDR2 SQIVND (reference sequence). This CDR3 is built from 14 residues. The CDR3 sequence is CASSSRTGGREQYF. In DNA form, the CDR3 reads TGTGCCAGTAGTTCTAGGACAGGGGGCCGCGAGCAGTACTTC.

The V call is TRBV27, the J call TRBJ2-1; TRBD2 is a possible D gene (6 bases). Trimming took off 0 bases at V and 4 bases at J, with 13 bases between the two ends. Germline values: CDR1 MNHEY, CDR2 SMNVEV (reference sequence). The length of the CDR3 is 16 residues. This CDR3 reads CASSLSGMGGYNEQFF. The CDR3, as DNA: TGTGCCAGCAGTTTATCGGGGATGGGGGGATACAATGAGCAGTTCTTC.

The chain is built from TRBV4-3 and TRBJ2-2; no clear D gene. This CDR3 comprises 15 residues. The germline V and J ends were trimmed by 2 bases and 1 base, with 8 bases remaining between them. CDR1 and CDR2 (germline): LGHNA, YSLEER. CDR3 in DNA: TGCGCCAGCAGCCAAAAGGCAGGGAACACCGGGGAGCTGTTTTTT. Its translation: CASSQKAGNTGELFF.

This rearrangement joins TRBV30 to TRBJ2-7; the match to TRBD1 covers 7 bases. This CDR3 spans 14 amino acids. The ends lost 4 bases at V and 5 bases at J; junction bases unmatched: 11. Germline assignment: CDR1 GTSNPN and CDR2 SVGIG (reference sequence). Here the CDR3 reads CAWNTGAPSNEQYF. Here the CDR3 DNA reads TGTGCCTGGAATACAGGGGCGCCTTCTAACGAGCAGTACTTC.

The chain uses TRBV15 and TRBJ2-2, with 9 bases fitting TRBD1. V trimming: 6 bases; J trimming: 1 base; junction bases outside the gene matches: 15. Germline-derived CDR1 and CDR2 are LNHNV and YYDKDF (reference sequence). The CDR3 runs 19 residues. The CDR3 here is CATRARGGSDRGNTGELFF. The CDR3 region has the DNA TGTGCCACCAGGGCCCGAGGTGGATCGGACAGGGGGAACACCGGGGAGCTGTTTTTT.

DNA for the CDR3: TGTGCCAGCAGCTCGACAGGGGACGTCTCCTACGAGCAGTACTTC. Translated, it gives CASSSTGDVSYEQYF. The chain is built from TRBV7-9 and TRBJ2-7, with 8 bases aligning to TRBD1. Losses at the gene ends were 4 bases for V and 0 bases for J; bases not matched to a gene: 5. Germline V CDR1 and CDR2: SEHNR, FQNEAQ (reference sequence). This CDR3 region has 15 residues. Full variable domain (outside the CDR3, taken from reference TRBV7-9 and TRBJ2-7): DTGVSQNPRHKITKRGQNVTFRCDPISEHNRLYWYRQTLGQGPEFLTYFQNEAQLEKSRLLSDRFSAERPKGSFSTLEIQRTEQGDSAMYLCASSSTGDVSYEQYFGPGTRLTVT.

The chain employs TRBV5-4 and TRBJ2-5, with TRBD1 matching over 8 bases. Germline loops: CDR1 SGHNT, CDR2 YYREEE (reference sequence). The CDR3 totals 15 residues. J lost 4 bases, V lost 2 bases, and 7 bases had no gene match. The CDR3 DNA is TGTGCCAGCAGCTTACCCCAGGGGGCCGGAGAGACCCAGTACTTC. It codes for CASSLPQGAGETQYF.